This TCR beta chain was profiled in a study of T-cell reconstitution after alpha-beta-depleted transplantation in children. Study conclusions and caveats: Surviving recipient T cells and thymic progenitors underlay high day-60 TCRbeta diversity in some patients.

About this clonotype: Its matching antigen is unknown.

CDR3 size: 16 residues. The junction had 8 bases not matched to a gene; V was cut back by 2 bases and J by 5 bases. Germline assignment: CDR1 SEHNR and CDR2 FQNEAQ (reference sequence). For TCRbeta, the library was prepared with unique molecular identifiers. TCRdb used MiXCR to reprocess the PCR reads, holding one entry per CDR3 protein. The profile shows 580,000 or so distinct CDR3 sequences, around 23% of them singletons. This specimen was PBMCs, mostly from graft donor cells, taken 360 days after TCRalphabeta/CD19-depleted stem cell transplant. This TCR came from a boy under two years old who had a stem cell transplant for acute myeloid leukemia, so the T cells may come from the graft donor. The chain has TRBV7-9 and TRBJ2-3, with TRBD2 identical over 9 bases. CDR3: CASSLSAGGGIDTQYF. The CDR3 region has the DNA TGTGCCAGCAGCTTATCAGCGGGGGGTGGTATAGATACGCAGTATTTT.